This section outlines one T cell receptor (beta chain) sequence together with its context. Its antigen is undetermined. As originally analysed: ImmunoSEQ output lacked quality scores and full-length reads, limiting matched filtering. The repertoire was sequenced with immunoSEQ multiplex PCR; TCRdb's copy has only in-frame clones and lacks some. V and J calls and clone size are those listed in that table; D and trimming were worked out from the DNA. The table records 2,500,000 or so clones, over 85% of them present only once. This sample was taken from a study of shared clonotypes between healthy human individuals. General study results and limits: Larger richness was generally estimated for naive than memory subsets. Naive CD4 clonotypes were shared across several donors at roughly 5%. Generation probability values for non-shared clonotypes were lower than those for clonotypes shared by all four donors.

This CDR3 has 14 amino acids. Trimming removed 0 bases at V and 3 bases at J, with 10 bases between. The V gene's germline CDR1 is SGHRS and CDR2 YFSETQ. The source material was naive CD4+ T cells from PBMCs. The sample's subset: CD45RA+ positively selected. The gene calls are TRBV5-1 and TRBJ2-7; D not resolved. The TCR comes from a man aged 18 to 29 in good health. Some clones in this sample may be carry-over from other donors' samples. This chain's CDR3 is CASSLEISGYEQYF. In DNA form, the CDR3 reads TGCGCCAGCAGCTTGGAGATCTCGGGCTACGAGCAGTACTTC.